One sample yielded the 27 T cell receptor beta chains listed below, sequenced in a study of lymphopenia after photon versus proton radiotherapy. Clones were read by immunoSEQ multiplex PCR, and TCRdb kept only the in-frame ones, dropping some. Here the sample spans about 65,000 clones, about 90% being singletons. This material consisted of peripheral blood, taken from a patient treated with proton-based radiotherapy. The receptors derive from an older man with esophageal cancer.

The V call is TRBV18, the J call TRBJ2-7, with 9 bases identical to TRBD1. The ends lost 6 bases at V and 10 bases at J; junction bases unmatched: 16. Germline CDR1 reads KGHSH; CDR2 reads LQKENI. The CDR3 is 15 residues long. The chain's CDR3 is CASSQRDREISVQYF. CDR3 DNA: TGTGCCAGCTCGCAAAGGGACAGGGAAATATCTGTACAGTACTTC.

This clone was observed a few times. The chain links TRBV7-3 to TRBJ1-6; D not resolved. V was cut by 3 bases and J by 7 bases, with 7 bases left in between. Germline V CDR1 and CDR2: SGHTA, FQGTGA. The CDR3 is 13 residues long. The CDR3 sequence: CASSFLPNSPLHF. DNA of the CDR3: TGTGCCAGCAGCTTCCTTCCGAATTCACCCCTCCACTTT.

The rearrangement uses TRBV7-2 and TRBJ2-5, with D possibly TRBD2 on 7 matching bases. In germline, CDR1 is SGHTA, CDR2 FQGNSA. Trimming cost V 5 bases and J 2 bases, with 15 bases left between them. The CDR3 contains 15 residues. For the CDR3, the DNA is TGTGCCAGCAGCCCAAGGGGGGGAGGGCAAGAGACCCAGTACTTC. It yields the protein CASSPRGGGQETQYF.

In this sample, this clone turned up a few times. The chain employs TRBV7-6 and TRBJ2-7; 7 bases are a match to TRBD2. CDR1 SGHVS and CDR2 FNYEAQ come from the germline V gene. There are 16 residues in the CDR3. The trim removed 5 bases at V and 1 base at J, leaving 11 bases unmatched. Here the CDR3 reads CASSLTGGAASYEQYF. CDR3 coding DNA: TGTGCCAGCAGCCTCACGGGGGGAGCGGCATCCTACGAGCAGTACTTC. Full variable domain (remainder filled in from reference TRBV7-6 and TRBJ2-7): GAGVSQSPRYKVTKRGQDVALRCDPISGHVSLYWYRQALGQGPEFLTYFNYEAQQDKSGLPNDRFSAERPEGSISTLTIQRTEQRDSAMYRCASSLTGGAASYEQYFGPGTRLTVT.

The rearrangement links TRBV19 to TRBJ1-2; TRBD1 matches at 12 bases. The CDR3 is 14 residues long. The germline gives CDR1 LNHDA, CDR2 SQIVND (reference sequence). The V segment lost 6 bases and the J segment 4 bases; nucleotides outside the gene matches: 3. CDR3 nucleotide sequence: TGTGCCAGTAGCGGGACAGGGGGCAGCTATGGCTACACCTTC. The encoded protein is CASSGTGGSYGYTF.

This chain uses TRBV13 with TRBJ2-1; D is possibly TRBD2 (7 bases). The CDR3 extends over 16 amino acids. The germline V gene has CDR1 PRHDT and CDR2 FYEKMQ (reference sequence). V shed 2 bases and J shed 5 bases, with 16 bases lying between them. This CDR3 reads CASSLREAGAHNEQFF. CDR3 nucleotide sequence: TGTGCCAGCAGCTTACGAGAGGCGGGGGCCCACAATGAGCAGTTCTTC. Combining the CDR3 with reference TRBV13 and TRBJ2-1 gives the whole variable domain AAGVIQSPRHLIKEKRETATLKCYPIPRHDTVYWYQQGPGQDPQFLISFYEKMQSDKGSIPDRFSAQQFSDYHSELNMSSLELGDSALYFCASSLREAGAHNEQFFGPGTRLTVL.

The chain couples TRBV9 to TRBJ1-1; D perhaps matches TRBD1 (6 bases). The CDR3 sequence is 16 residues long. V was pared by 4 bases and J by 1 base, with 17 bases between. Germline V CDR1 and CDR2: SGDLS, YYNGEE. The CDR3 here is CASSPPSGARNTEAFF. DNA of the CDR3: TGTGCCAGCAGCCCCCCATCAGGGGCGAGGAACACTGAAGCTTTCTTT.

The genes are TRBV7-9 and TRBJ2-2; D perhaps matches TRBD1 (5 bases). V was clipped by 11 bases and J by 1 base, with 14 bases between them. The V gene's germline CDR1 is SEHNR and CDR2 FQNEAQ (reference sequence). The CDR3 runs 14 residues. As DNA, the CDR3 is TGTGCCGTACGGACACGGATGAACACCGGGGAGCTGTTTTTT. This gives the protein CAVRTRMNTGELFF.

The CDR3 region has the DNA TGTGCCAGCATGGGGAGTCCCTACGAGCAGTACTTC. Residues: CASMGSPYEQYF. This chain uses TRBV27 with TRBJ2-7; possibly TRBD2 for D (5 bases). The CDR3 has 12 amino acids. Trimming cost V 7 bases and J 2 bases, with 9 bases left between them. Germline V gene sequence: CDR1 MNHEY, CDR2 SMNVEV (reference sequence).

The rearrangement links TRBV7-2 to TRBJ2-2; tentative D call: TRBD2 (7 bases). Trimming took off 2 bases at V and 7 bases at J, with 14 bases between the two ends. Germline CDR1 SGHTA, CDR2 FQGNSA. The CDR3 consists of 15 residues. This CDR3 is CASSLFGGAIGELFF. CDR3 in DNA: TGTGCCAGCAGCTTATTTGGGGGGGCCATCGGGGAGCTGTTTTTT.

Notes on this clone: Distinct nucleotide sequences in the sample also encode this CDR3. The chain carries TRBV14 and TRBJ1-2; unclear D gene. V lost 1 base to trimming and J lost 7 bases, with 10 bases between them. This CDR3 is 13 amino acids long. Germline CDR1 reads SGHDN; CDR2 reads FVKESK. The CDR3 DNA sequence: TGTGCCAGCAGCCAAGCAGGTTTCGGTGGCTACACCTTC. This encodes CASSQAGFGGYTF.

This chain joins TRBV30 and TRBJ1-5; D is perhaps TRBD1 (5 bases). From germline, CDR1 is GTSNPN and CDR2 SVGIG (reference sequence). Between the trimmed V and J ends, which lost 5 bases and 0 bases, there was a span of 5 bases. The CDR3 has 12 residues. The CDR3 reads CAWGTSNQPQHF. In nucleotides, the CDR3 is TGTGCCTGGGGGACTAGCAATCAGCCCCAGCATTTT. The full variable domain, completed using reference TRBV30 and TRBJ1-5, is SQTIHQWPATLVQPVGSPLSLECTVEGTSNPNLYWYRQAAGRGLQLLFYSVGIGQISSEVPQNLSASRPQDRQFILSSKKLLLSDSGFYLCAWGTSNQPQHFGDGTRLSIL.

V gene TRBV7-9 combines with J gene TRBJ2-3; TRBD1 aligns across 8 bases. The junction had 13 bases not matched to a gene; V was cut back by 5 bases and J by 0 bases. The CDR3 extends over 18 amino acids. Germline V gives CDR1 SEHNR, CDR2 FQNEAQ (reference sequence). Here the CDR3 reads CASSINRGLKTSTDTQYF. DNA for the CDR3: TGTGCCAGCAGCATTAACAGGGGGTTAAAAACTAGCACAGATACGCAGTATTTT.

The chain joins TRBV7-6 to TRBJ2-5; D uncertain. The germline CDR1 and CDR2 sequences are SGHVS and FNYEAQ. The CDR3 covers 14 residues. The V end lost 1 base, the J end lost 2 bases, and 8 bases lay between the germline ends. The chain's CDR3 is CASSLGVTQETQYF. For the CDR3, the DNA is TGTGCCAGCAGCTTAGGAGTGACTCAAGAGACCCAGTACTTC.

V gene TRBV5-4 combines with J gene TRBJ2-1; TRBD2 matches 8 bases. Trimming took 3 bases from V and 0 from J; bases not matched to a gene: 8. This CDR3 spans 17 amino acids. Germline V gene sequence: CDR1 SGHNT, CDR2 YYREEE (reference sequence). The CDR3: CASSSGRGGSSYNEQFF. The CDR3 DNA reads as TGTGCCAGCAGCTCCGGTCGCGGGGGGAGCTCCTACAATGAGCAGTTCTTC.

This rearrangement joins TRBV29-1 to TRBJ2-6; D uncertain. The CDR3 sequence is 12 residues long. CDR1 and CDR2 from the germline V gene are SQVTM and ANQGSEA. Trimming removed 5 bases from V and 3 bases from J, with 5 bases in between. CDR3 amino acids: CSVPVGANVLTF. CDR3 DNA: TGCAGCGTTCCGGTTGGGGCCAACGTCCTGACTTTC. The full variable domain, in which reference TRBV29-1 and TRBJ2-6 provide the parts outside the CDR3, is SAVISQKPSRDICQRGTSLTIQCQVDSQVTMMFWYRQQPGQSLTLIATANQGSEATYESGFVIDKFPISRPNLTFSTLTVSNMSPEDSSIYLCSVPVGANVLTFGAGSRLTVL.

The V and J genes are TRBV4-1 and TRBJ1-4, with D possibly being TRBD1 (6 bases). V lost 1 base to trimming and J lost 0 bases, with 18 bases between them. This CDR3 contains 19 residues. Germline V lookup: CDR1 MGHRA, CDR2 YSYEKL. The CDR3 bases are TGCGCCAGCAGCCAAGCTAACGGACAGACTCCATCAACTAATGAAAAACTGTTTTTT. It codes for CASSQANGQTPSTNEKLFF.

Only a few counts were recorded for this clone. V is TRBV30 and J is TRBJ2-1; 8 bases fit TRBD2. The V segment lost 2 bases and the J segment 8 bases; nucleotides outside the gene matches: 11. CDR3 size: 15 residues. From germline, CDR1 is GTSNPN and CDR2 SVGIG (reference sequence). The CDR3 nucleotides read TGTGCCTGGAGTCCCGTCGGGAGGGCCGAGGATGAGCAGTTCTTC. It translates to CAWSPVGRAEDEQFF.

The genes are TRBV28 and TRBJ1-2; TRBD1 might be the D (6 bases). Trimming took 6 bases from V and 3 from J, leaving 11 bases between them. The germline gives CDR1 MDHEN, CDR2 SYDVKM. This CDR3 comprises 13 residues. This CDR3 is CASRGRGHYGYTF. The CDR3 DNA is TGTGCCAGCAGGGGGCGGGGGCACTATGGCTACACCTTC.

The V and J genes are TRBV7-2 and TRBJ2-3; 10 nucleotides agree with TRBD2. The CDR3 runs 15 residues. V lost 1 base to trimming and J lost 4 bases; unmatched junction nucleotides: 2. Looked up from germline, CDR1 is SGHTA and CDR2 is FQGNSA. CDR3 coding DNA: TGTGCCAGCAGCTTAGTAGCGGGAGGAGCAGATACGCAGTATTTT. As protein: CASSLVAGGADTQYF.

This clone is a singleton in its sample. The chain joins TRBV30 to TRBJ2-3; the D gene is possibly TRBD2 (6 bases). V was clipped by 3 bases and J by 3 bases, with 13 bases between them. The germline gives CDR1 GTSNPN, CDR2 SVGIG (reference sequence). The CDR3 loop spans 14 amino acids. In nucleotides, the CDR3 is TGTGCCTGGAGCCGCGGGCTAGCGACAGATACGCAGTATTTT. Protein sequence: CAWSRGLATDTQYF.

The chain employs TRBV7-2 and TRBJ1-3; no definite D call. The CDR3 sequence is 12 residues long. V dropped 0 bases and J dropped 7 bases, with 4 bases sitting between them. Germline-derived CDR1 and CDR2 are SGHTA and FQGNSA. The DNA for the CDR3 is TGTGCCAGCAGCTTAGCCGGGAACACCATATATTTT. Its protein is CASSLAGNTIYF.

This clone was recorded only once. The chain couples TRBV7-9 to TRBJ2-7; no definite D call. Per germline, CDR1 SEHNR and CDR2 FQNEAQ (reference sequence). Trimming removed 3 bases at V and 2 bases at J, with 11 bases between. This CDR3 has 14 residues. The CDR3 DNA sequence: TGTGCCAGCAGCTTGTCCGCTATTACCTACGAGCAGTACTTC. Translated, it gives CASSLSAITYEQYF.

The chain employs TRBV7-6 and TRBJ2-5; D not resolved. This CDR3 comprises 16 residues. The V gene lost 3 bases and the J gene lost 1 base, with 15 bases spanning the gap. Germline V CDR1 and CDR2: SGHVS, FNYEAQ. CDR3 amino acids: CASSFPPVRLQETQYF. The DNA for the CDR3 is TGTGCCAGCAGCTTCCCCCCAGTCCGGCTCCAAGAGACCCAGTACTTC.

The rearrangement joins TRBV9 to TRBJ1-1; no clear D gene. Germline-derived CDR1 and CDR2 are SGDLS and YYNGEE. The CDR3 covers 13 residues. Trimming cost V 0 bases and J 6 bases, with 9 bases left between them. CDR3 DNA: TGTGCCAGCAGCGTAGAAAAACGGTCTGAAGCTTTCTTT. This translates into CASSVEKRSEAFF.

The J gene is TRBJ2-1, the V gene TRBV7-9; no definite D call. V was trimmed by 4 bases and J by 3 bases, leaving 7 bases between them. Germline CDR1 reads SEHNR; CDR2 reads FQNEAQ (reference sequence). The CDR3 totals 13 residues. The CDR3 spells CASSSQSYNEQFF. Here the CDR3 DNA reads TGTGCCAGCAGCTCCCAAAGCTACAATGAGCAGTTCTTC.

Notes on this clone: Relative to the germline gene, one junction end is altered; a read error may explain this. The chain joins TRBV7-9 to TRBJ1-1; tentative D call: TRBD1 (6 bases). The CDR3 contains 14 residues. In germline, CDR1 is SEHNR, CDR2 FQNEAQ (reference sequence). The CDR3 reads CASSFRTANTEAFF. CDR3 in DNA: TGCGCCAGCAGCTTCCGGACAGCGAACACTGAAGCTTTCTTT.